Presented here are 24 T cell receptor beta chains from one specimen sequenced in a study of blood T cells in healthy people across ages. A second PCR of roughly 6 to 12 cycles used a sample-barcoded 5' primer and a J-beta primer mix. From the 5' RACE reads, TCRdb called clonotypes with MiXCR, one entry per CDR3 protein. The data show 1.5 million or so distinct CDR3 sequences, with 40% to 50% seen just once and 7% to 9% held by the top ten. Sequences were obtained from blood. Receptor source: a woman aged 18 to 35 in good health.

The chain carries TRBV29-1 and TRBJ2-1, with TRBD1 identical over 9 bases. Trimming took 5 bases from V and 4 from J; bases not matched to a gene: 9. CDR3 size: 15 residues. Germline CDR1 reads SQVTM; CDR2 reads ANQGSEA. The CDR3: CSVRVGTGYYNEQFF. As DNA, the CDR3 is TGCAGCGTTAGGGTCGGGACAGGGTATTACAATGAGCAGTTCTTC.

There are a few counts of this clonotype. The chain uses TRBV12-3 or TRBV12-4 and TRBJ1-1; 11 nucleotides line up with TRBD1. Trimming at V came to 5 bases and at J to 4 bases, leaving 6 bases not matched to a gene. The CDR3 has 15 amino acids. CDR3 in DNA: TGTGCCAGCAGTCCTGGGACAGGGGGTAGCACTGAAGCTTTCTTT. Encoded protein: CASSPGTGGSTEAFF.

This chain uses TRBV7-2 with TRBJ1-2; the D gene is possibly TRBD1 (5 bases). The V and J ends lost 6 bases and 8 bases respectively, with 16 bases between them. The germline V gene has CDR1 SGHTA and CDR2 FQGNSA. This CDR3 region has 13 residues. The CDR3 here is CASSIGTAVGYTF. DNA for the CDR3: TGTGCCAGCAGTATCGGGACCGCCGTGGGCTACACCTTC. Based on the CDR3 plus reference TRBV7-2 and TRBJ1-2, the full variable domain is GAGVSQSPSNKVTEKGKDVELRCDPISGHTALYWYRQSLGQGLEFLIYFQGNSAPDKSGLPSDRFSAERTGGSVSTLTIQRTQQEDSAVYLCASSIGTAVGYTFGSGTRLTVV.

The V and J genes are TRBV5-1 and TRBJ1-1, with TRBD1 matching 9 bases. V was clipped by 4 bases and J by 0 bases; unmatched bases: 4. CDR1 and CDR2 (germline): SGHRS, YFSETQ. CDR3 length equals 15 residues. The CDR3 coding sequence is TGCGCCAGCAGCAAACAGGGGGCGGTGAACACTGAAGCTTTCTTT. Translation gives CASSKQGAVNTEAFF. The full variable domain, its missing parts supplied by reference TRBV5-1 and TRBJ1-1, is KAGVTQTPRYLIKTRGQQVTLSCSPISGHRSVSWYQQTPGQGLQFLFEYFSETQRNKGNFPGRFSGRQFSNSRSEMNVSTLELGDSALYLCASSKQGAVNTEAFFGQGTRLTVV.

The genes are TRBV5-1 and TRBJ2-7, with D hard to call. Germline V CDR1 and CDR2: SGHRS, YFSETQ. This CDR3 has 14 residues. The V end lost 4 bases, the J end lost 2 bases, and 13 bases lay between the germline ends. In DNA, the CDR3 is TGCGCCAGCAGCCTTTTAACCGTAACCTACGAGCAGTACTTC. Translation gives CASSLLTVTYEQYF. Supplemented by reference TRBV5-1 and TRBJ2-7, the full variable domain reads KAGVTQTPRYLIKTRGQQVTLSCSPISGHRSVSWYQQTPGQGLQFLFEYFSETQRNKGNFPGRFSGRQFSNSRSEMNVSTLELGDSALYLCASSLLTVTYEQYFGPGTRLTVT.

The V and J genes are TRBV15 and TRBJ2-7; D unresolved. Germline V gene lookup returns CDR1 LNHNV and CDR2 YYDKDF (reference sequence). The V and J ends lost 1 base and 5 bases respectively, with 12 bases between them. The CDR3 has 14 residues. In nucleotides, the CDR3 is TGTGCCACCAGCAGAGCTGAGGTGTTACACGAGCAGTACTTC. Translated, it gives CATSRAEVLHEQYF.

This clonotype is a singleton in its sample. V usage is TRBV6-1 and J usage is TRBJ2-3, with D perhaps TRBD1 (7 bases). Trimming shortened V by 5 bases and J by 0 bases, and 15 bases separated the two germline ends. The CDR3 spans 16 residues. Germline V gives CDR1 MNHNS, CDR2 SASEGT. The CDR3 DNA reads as TGTGCCAGCAGTCGGACCAGGGGGACTAGCACAGATACGCAGTATTTT. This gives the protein CASSRTRGTSTDTQYF.

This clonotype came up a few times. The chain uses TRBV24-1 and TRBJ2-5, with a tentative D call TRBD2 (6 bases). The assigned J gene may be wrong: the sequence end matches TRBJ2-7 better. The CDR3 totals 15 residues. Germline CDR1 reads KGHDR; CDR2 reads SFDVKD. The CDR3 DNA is TGTGCCACCAGTGATTGGAGTGGGGGGAAGGACGAGCAGTACTTC. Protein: CATSDWSGGKDEQYF.

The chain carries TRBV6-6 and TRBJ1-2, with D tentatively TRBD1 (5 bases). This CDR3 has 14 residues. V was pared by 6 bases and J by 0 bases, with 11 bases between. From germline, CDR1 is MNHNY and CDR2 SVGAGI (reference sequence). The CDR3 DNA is TGTGCCAGCAGCGCACAGGAAACTAACTATGGCTACACCTTC. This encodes CASSAQETNYGYTF.

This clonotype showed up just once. CDR3 sequence (DNA): TGTGCCAGCAGTCAGACTAAGCTAGCGGGTGGCTACAATGAGCAGTTCTTC. As protein: CASSQTKLAGGYNEQFF. The J gene is TRBJ2-1, the V gene TRBV6-1; 8 nucleotides agree with TRBD2. V was clipped by 5 bases and J by 3 bases; unmatched bases: 12. In germline, CDR1 is MNHNS, CDR2 SASEGT. This CDR3 region has 17 residues.

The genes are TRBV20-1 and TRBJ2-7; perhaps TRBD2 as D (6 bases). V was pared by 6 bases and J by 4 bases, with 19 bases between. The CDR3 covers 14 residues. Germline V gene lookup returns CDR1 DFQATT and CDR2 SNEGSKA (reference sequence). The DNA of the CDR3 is TGCAGTGCCATAGACCCGGGAGCGGCTTACGAGCAGTACTTC. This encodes CSAIDPGAAYEQYF.

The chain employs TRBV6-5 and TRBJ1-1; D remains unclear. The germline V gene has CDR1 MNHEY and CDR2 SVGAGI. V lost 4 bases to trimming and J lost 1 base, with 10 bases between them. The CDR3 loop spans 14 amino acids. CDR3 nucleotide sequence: TGTGCCAGCAGTTCAATTCAAAGGAACACTGAAGCTTTCTTT. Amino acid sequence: CASSSIQRNTEAFF.

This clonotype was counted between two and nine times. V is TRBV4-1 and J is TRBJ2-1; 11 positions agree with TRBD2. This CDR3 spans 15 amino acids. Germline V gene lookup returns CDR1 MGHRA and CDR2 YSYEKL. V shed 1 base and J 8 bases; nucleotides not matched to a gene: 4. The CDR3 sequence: CASSQVTSGIDEQFF. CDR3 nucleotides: TGCGCCAGCAGCCAAGTGACTAGCGGGATCGATGAGCAGTTCTTC.

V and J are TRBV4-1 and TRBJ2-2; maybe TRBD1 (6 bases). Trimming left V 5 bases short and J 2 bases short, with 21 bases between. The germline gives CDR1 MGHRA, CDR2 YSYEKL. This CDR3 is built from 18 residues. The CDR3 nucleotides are TGCGCCAGCAGCAACCTCCACGTCCAGGGGAACAACACCGGGGAGCTGTTTTTT. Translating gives CASSNLHVQGNNTGELFF.

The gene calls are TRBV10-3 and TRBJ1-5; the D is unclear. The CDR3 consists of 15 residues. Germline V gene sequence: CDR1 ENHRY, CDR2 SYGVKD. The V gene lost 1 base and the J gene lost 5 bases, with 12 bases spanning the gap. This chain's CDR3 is CAISEYNLAHQPQHF. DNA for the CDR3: TGTGCCATCAGTGAGTATAATTTGGCCCATCAGCCCCAGCATTTT.

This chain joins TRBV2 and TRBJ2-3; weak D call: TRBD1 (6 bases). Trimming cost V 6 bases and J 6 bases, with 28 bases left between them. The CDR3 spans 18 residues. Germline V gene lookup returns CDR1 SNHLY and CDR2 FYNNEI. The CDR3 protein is CASRTLPGTQNWTDTQYF. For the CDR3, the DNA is TGTGCCAGCAGAACCTTACCCGGGACACAGAATTGGACCGATACGCAGTATTTT.

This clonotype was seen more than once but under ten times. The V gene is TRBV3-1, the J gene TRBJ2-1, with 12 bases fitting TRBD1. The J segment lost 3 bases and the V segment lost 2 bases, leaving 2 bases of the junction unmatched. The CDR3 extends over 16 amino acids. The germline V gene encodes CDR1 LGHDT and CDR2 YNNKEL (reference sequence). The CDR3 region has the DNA TGTGCCAGCAGCCAACGGGACAGGGGGCGCTACAATGAGCAGTTCTTC. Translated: CASSQRDRGRYNEQFF.

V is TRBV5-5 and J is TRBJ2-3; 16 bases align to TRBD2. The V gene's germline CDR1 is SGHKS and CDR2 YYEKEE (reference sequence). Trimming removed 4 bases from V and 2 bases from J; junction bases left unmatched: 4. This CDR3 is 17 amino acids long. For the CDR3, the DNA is TGTGCCAGCAGCCCTGGGACTAGCGGGAGGGTCACAGATACGCAGTATTTT. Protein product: CASSPGTSGRVTDTQYF.

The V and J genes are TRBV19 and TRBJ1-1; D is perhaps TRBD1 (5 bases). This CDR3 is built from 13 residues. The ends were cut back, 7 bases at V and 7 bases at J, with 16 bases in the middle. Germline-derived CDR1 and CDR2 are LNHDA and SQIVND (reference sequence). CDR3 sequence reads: CASTPRRQSEAFF. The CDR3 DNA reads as TGTGCCAGTACCCCACGCCGACAGAGTGAAGCTTTCTTT.

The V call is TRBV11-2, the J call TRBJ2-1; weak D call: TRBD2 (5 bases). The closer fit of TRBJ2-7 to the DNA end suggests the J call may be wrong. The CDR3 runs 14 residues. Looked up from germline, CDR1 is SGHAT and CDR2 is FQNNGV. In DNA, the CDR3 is TGTGCCAGCAGCTTAGGGACTCTACGCAATGAGCAGTACTTC. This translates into CASSLGTLRNEQYF.

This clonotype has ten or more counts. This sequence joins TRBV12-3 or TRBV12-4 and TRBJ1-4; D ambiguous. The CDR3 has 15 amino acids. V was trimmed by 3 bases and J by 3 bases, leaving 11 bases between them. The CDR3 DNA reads TGTGCCAGCAGTTTGAGTGATGAGGCTAATGAAAAACTGTTTTTT. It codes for CASSLSDEANEKLFF.

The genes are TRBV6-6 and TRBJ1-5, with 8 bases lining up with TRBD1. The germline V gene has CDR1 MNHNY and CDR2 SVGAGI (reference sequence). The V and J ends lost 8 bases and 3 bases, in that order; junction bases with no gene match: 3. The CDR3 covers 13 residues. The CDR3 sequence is CASLDRVNQPQHF. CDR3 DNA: TGTGCCAGCTTGGACAGGGTCAATCAGCCCCAGCATTTT.

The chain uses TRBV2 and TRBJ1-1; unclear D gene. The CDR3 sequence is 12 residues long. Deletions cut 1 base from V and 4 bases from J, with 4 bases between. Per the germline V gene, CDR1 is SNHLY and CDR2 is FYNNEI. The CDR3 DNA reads TGTGCCAGCAGTGAAGGCCCCACTGAAGCTTTCTTT. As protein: CASSEGPTEAFF. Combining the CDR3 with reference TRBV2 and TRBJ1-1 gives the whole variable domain EPEVTQTPSHQVTQMGQEVILRCVPISNHLYFYWYRQILGQKVEFLVSFYNNEISEKSEIFDDQFSVERPDGSNFTLKIRSTKLEDSAMYFCASSEGPTEAFFGQGTRLTVV.

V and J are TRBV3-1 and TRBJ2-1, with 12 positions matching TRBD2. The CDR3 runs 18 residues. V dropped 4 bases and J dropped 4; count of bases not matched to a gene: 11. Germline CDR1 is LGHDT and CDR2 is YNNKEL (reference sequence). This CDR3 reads CASSPTGTSGPGYNEQFF. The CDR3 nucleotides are TGTGCCAGCAGCCCGACCGGGACTAGCGGGCCAGGGTACAATGAGCAGTTCTTC.